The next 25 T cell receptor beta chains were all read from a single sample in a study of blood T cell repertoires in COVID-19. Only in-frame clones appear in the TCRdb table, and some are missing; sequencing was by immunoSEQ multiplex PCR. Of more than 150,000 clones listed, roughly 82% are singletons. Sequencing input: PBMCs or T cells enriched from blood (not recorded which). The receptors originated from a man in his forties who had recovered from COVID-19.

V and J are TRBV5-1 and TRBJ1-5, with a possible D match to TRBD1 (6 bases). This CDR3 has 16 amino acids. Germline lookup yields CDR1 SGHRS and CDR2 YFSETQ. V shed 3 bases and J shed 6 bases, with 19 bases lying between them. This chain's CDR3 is CASSWGPQGTVQPQHF. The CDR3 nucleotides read TGCGCCAGCAGCTGGGGGCCCCAGGGAACCGTTCAGCCCCAGCATTTT.

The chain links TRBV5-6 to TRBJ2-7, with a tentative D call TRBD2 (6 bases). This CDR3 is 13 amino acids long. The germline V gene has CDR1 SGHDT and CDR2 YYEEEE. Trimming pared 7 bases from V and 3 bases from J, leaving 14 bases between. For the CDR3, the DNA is TGTGCCAGCGGAGGAGGGGAAAACTACGAGCAGTACGTC. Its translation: CASGGGENYEQYV.

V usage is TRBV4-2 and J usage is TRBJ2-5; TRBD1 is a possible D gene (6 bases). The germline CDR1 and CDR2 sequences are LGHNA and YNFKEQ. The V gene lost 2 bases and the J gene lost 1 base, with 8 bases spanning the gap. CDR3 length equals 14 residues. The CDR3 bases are TGTGCCAGCAGCCAACAGGGGCTCCAAGAGACCCAGTACTTC. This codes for CASSQQGLQETQYF.

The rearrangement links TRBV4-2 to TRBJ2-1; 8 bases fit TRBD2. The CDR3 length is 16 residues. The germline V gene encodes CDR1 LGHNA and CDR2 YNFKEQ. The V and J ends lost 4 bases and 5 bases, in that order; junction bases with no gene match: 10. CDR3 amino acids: CASSPRGAGEDNEQFF. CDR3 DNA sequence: TGTGCCAGCAGCCCGCGGGGAGCGGGAGAGGACAATGAGCAGTTCTTC.

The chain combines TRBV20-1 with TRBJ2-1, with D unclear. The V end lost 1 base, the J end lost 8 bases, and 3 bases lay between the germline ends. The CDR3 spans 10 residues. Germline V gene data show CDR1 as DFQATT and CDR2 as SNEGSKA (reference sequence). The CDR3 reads CSARGHEQFF. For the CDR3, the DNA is TGCAGTGCTAGAGGGCATGAGCAGTTCTTC.

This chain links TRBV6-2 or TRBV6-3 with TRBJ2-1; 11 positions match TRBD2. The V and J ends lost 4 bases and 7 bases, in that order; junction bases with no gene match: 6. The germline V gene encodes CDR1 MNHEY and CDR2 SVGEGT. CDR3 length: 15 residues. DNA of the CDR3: TGTGCCAGCAGTTTGGGACTAGCGGAGATGAATGAGCAGTTCTTC. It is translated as CASSLGLAEMNEQFF.

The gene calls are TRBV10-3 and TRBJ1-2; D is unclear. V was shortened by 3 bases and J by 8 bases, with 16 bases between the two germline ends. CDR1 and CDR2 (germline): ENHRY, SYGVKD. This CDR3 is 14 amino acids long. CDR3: CAISDLPLAGGYTF. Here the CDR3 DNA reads TGTGCCATCAGTGATCTGCCCTTGGCGGGGGGCTACACCTTC.

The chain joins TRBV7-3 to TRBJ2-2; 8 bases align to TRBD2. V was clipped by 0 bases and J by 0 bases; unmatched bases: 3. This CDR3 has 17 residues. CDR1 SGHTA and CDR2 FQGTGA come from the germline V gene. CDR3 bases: TGTGCCAGCAGCTTAACGCGGGAGGCCGCGAACACCGGGGAGCTGTTTTTT. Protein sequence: CASSLTREAANTGELFF.

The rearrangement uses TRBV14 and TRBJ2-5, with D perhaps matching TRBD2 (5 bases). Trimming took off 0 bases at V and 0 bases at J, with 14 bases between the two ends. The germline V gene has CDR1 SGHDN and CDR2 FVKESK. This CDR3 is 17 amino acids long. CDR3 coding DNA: TGTGCCAGCAGCCAAGATCGGGCCGAGCGGTACCAAGAGACCCAGTACTTC. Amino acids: CASSQDRAERYQETQYF.

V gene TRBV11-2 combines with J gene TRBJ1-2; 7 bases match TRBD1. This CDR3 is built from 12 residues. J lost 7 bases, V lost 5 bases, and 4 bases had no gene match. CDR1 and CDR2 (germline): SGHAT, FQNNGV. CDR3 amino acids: CASSTGDSGYTF. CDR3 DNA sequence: TGTGCCAGCAGCACAGGGGATAGTGGCTACACCTTC.

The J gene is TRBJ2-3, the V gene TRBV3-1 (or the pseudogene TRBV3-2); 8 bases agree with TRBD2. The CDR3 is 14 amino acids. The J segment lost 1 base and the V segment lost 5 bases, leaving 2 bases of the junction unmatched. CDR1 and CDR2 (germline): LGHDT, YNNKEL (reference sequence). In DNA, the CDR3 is TGTGCCAGCAGCGTGACTAGCGGCACAGATACGCAGTATTTT. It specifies CASSVTSGTDTQYF.

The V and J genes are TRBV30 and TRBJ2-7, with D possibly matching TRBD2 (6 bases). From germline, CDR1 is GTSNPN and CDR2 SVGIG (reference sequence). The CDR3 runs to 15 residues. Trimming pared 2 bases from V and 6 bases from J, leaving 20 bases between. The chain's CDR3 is CAWSQMGLSRTEQYF. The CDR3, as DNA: TGTGCCTGGAGTCAAATGGGACTCTCGAGGACCGAGCAGTACTTC.

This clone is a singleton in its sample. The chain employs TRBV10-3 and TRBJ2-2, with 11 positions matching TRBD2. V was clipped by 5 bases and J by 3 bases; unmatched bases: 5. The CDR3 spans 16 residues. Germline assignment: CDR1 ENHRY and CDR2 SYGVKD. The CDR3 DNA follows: TGTGCCATCAGTCTTTTGGGACTAGCGGACACCGGGGAGCTGTTTTTT. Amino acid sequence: CAISLLGLADTGELFF.

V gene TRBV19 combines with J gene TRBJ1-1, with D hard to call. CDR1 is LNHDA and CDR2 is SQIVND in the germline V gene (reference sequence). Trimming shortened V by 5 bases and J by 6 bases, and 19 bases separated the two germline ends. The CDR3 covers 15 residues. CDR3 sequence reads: CASSPPGEGAAEAFF. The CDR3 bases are TGTGCCAGTAGTCCGCCTGGGGAGGGCGCCGCTGAAGCTTTCTTT.

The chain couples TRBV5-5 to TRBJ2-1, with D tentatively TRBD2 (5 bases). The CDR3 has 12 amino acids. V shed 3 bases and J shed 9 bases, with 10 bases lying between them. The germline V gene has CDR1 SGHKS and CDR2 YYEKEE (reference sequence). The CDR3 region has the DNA TGTGCCAGCAGCTGGGGAAGCGGTGAGCAGTTCTTC. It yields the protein CASSWGSGEQFF.

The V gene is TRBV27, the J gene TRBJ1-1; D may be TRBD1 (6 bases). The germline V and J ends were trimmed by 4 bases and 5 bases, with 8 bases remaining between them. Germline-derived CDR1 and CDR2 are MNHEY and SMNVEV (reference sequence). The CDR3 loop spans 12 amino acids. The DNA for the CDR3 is TGTGCCAGCAGTTGGCAGGGGACTGAAGCTTTCTTT. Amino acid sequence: CASSWQGTEAFF.

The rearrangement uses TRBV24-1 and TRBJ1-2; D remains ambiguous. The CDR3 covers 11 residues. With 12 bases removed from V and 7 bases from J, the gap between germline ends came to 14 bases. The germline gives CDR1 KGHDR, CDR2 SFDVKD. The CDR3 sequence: CARMGYGGYTF. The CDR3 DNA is TGTGCCCGGATGGGCTACGGTGGCTACACCTTC.

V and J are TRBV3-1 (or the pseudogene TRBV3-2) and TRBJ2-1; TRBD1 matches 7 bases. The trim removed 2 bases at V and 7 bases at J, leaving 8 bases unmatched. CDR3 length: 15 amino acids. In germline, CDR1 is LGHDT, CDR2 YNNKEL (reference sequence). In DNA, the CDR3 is TGTGCCAGCAGCCAATGGAAGGGGGCGGTGAATGAGCAGTTCTTC. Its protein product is CASSQWKGAVNEQFF.

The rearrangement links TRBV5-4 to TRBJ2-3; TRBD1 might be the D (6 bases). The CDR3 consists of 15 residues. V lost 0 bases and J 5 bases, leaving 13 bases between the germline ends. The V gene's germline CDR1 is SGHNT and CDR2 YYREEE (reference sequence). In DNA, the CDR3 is TGTGCCAGCAGCTTGGCACAGGGCTACCTAGATACGCAGTATTTT. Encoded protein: CASSLAQGYLDTQYF.

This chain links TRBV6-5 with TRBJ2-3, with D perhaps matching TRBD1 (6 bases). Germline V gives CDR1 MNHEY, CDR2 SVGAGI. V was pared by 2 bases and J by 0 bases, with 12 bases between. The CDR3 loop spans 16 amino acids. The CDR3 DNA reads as TGTGCCAGCAGTTACGCCGGGACACCCAGCACAGATACGCAGTATTTT. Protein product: CASSYAGTPSTDTQYF.

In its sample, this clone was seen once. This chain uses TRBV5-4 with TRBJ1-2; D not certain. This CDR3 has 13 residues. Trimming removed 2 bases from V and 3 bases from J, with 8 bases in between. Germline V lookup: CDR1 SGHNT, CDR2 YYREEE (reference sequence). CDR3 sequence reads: CASSFSVDYGYTF. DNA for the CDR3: TGTGCCAGCAGCTTCTCAGTGGACTATGGCTACACCTTC.

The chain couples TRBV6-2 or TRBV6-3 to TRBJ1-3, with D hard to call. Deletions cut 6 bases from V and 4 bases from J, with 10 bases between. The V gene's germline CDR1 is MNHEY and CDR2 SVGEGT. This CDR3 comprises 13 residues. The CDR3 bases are TGTGCCAGCAGCAATGGAGGAGGAAACACCATATATTTT. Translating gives CASSNGGGNTIYF.

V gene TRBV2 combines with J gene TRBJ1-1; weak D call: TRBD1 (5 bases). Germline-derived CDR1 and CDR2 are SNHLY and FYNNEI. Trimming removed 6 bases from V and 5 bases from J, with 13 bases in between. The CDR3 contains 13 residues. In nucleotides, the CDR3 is TGTGCCAGCAGGGAAACAGGATATACTGAAGCTTTCTTT. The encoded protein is CASRETGYTEAFF.

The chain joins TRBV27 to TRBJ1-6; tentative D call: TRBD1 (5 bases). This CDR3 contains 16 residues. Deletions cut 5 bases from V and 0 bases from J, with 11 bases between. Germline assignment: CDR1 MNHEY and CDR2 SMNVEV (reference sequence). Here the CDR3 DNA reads TGTGCCAGCAGTGAGACAGTCAGCTCCTATAATTCACCCCTCCACTTT. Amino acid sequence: CASSETVSSYNSPLHF.

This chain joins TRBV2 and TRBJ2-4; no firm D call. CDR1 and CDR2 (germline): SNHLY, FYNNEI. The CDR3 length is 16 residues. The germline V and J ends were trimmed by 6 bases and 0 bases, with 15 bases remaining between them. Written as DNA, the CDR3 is TGTGCCAGCAGATCGACCGGAGCTCTAGCCAAAAACATTCAGTACTTC. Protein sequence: CASRSTGALAKNIQYF.